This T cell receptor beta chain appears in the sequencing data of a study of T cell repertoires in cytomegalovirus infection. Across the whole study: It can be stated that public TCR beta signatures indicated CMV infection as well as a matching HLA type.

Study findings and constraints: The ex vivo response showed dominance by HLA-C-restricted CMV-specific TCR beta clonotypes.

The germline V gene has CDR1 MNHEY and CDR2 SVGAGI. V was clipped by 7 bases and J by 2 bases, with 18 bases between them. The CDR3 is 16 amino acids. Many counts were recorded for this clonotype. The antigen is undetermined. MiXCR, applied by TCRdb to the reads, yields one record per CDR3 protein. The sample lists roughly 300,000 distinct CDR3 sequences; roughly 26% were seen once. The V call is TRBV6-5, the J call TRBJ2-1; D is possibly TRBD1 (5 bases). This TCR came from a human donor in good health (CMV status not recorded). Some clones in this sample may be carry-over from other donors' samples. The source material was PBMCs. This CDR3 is CASKQQVKGAYNEQFF. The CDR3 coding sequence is TGTGCCAGCAAGCAACAGGTGAAGGGCGCCTACAATGAGCAGTTCTTC.